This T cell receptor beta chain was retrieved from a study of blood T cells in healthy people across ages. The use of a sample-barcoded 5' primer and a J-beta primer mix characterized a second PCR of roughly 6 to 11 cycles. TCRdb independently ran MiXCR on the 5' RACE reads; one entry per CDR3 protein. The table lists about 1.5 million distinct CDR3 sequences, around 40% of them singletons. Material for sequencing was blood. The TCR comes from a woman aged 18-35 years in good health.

CDR3: CASSIKVANIQYF. For the CDR3, the DNA is TGTGCCAGTAGTATAAAGGTGGCAAACATTCAGTACTTC. The chain is built from TRBV19 and TRBJ2-4; no clear D gene. CDR3 size: 13 residues. The V end was cut by 2 bases, the J end by 6 bases, with 8 bases between. In germline, CDR1 is LNHDA, CDR2 SQIVND (reference sequence).